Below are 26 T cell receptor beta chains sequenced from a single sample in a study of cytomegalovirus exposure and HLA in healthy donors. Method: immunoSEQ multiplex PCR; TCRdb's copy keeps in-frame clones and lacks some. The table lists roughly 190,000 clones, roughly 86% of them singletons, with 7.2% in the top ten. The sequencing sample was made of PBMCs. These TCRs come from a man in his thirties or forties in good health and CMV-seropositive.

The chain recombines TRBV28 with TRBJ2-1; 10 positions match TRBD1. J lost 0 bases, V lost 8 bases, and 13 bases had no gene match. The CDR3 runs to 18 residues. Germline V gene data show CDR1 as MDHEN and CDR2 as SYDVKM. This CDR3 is CASLTGGISTSSYNEQFF. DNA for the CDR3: TGTGCCAGCTTGACAGGGGGCATTAGTACTAGCTCCTACAATGAGCAGTTCTTC.

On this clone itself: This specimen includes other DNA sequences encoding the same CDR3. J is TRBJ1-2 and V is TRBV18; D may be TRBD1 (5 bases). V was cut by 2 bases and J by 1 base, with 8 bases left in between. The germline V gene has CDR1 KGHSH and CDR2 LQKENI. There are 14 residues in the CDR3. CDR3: CASSPGGDNYGYTF. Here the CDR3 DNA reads TGTGCCAGCTCACCAGGGGGAGATAACTATGGCTACACCTTC.

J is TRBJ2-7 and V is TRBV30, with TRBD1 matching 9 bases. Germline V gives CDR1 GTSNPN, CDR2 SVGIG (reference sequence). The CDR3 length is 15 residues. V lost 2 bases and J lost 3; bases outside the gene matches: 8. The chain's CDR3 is CAWSTRQGGIYEQYF. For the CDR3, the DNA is TGTGCCTGGAGTACACGACAGGGGGGGATCTACGAGCAGTACTTC.

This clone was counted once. CDR3 protein: CASSVTSSGSSYNEQFF. CDR3 coding DNA: TGTGCCAGCAGTGTCACCTCTAGCGGGAGCTCCTACAATGAGCAGTTCTTC. The chain couples TRBV6-1 to TRBJ2-1; TRBD2 agrees at 10 bases. The germline V gene has CDR1 MNHNS and CDR2 SASEGT. V was clipped by 4 bases and J by 0 bases; unmatched bases: 6. The CDR3 contains 17 residues.

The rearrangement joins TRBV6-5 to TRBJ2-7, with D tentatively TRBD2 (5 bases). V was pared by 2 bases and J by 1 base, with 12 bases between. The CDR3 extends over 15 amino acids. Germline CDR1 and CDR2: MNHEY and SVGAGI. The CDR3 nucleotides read TGTGCCAGCAGTTACGAGGGAGAGGGATCCTACGAGCAGTACTTC. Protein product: CASSYEGEGSYEQYF.

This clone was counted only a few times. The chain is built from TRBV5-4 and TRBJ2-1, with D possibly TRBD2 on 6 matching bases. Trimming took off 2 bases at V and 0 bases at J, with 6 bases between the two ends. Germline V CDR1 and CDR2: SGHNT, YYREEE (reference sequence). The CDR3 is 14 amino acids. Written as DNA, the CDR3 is TGTGCCAGCAGCTTCGGGAGCTCCTACAATGAGCAGTTCTTC. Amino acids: CASSFGSSYNEQFF.

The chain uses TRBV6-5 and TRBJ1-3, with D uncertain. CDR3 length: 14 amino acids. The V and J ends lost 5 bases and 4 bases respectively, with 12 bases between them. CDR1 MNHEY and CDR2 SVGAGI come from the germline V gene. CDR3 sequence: CASSTGRRGNTIYF. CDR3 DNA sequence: TGTGCCAGCAGTACCGGGCGCCGAGGAAACACCATATATTTT.

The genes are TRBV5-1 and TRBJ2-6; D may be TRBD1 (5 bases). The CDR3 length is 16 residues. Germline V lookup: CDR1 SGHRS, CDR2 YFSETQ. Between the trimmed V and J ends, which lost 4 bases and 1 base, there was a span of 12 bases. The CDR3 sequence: CASSITAGSGANVLTF. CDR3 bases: TGCGCCAGCAGCATAACAGCAGGGTCTGGGGCCAACGTCCTGACTTTC.

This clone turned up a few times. CDR3 protein: CASSQTEIYNEQFF. CDR3 DNA sequence: TGTGCCAGCAGCCAGACAGAGATCTACAATGAGCAGTTCTTC. The chain has TRBV5-4 and TRBJ2-1, with D perhaps matching TRBD1 (5 bases). The germline V gene has CDR1 SGHNT and CDR2 YYREEE (reference sequence). V lost 4 bases to trimming and J lost 3 bases, with 11 bases between them. This CDR3 has 14 amino acids.

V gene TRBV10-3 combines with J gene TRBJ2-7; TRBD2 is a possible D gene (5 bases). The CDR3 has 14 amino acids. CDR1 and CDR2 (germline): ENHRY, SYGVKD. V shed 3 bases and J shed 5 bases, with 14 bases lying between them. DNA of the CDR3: TGTGCCATCAGTGATTTTGACCCGACTAACGAGCAGTACTTC. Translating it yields CAISDFDPTNEQYF.

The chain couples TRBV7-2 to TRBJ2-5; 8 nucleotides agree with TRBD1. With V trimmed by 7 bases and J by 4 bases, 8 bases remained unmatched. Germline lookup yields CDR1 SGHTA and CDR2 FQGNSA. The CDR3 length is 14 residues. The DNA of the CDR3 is TGTGCCAGCACCACCCGGACAGGGACAGAGACCCAGTACTTC. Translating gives CASTTRTGTETQYF.

This CDR3 is CASSVGAVTYEQYF. The CDR3 DNA is TGTGCCAGCAGCGTCGGAGCGGTGACCTACGAGCAGTACTTC. The chain uses TRBV9 and TRBJ2-7; D perhaps matches TRBD2 (5 bases). The CDR3 has 14 amino acids. With 2 bases removed from V and 2 bases from J, the gap between germline ends came to 11 bases. CDR1 and CDR2 from the germline V gene are SGDLS and YYNGEE.

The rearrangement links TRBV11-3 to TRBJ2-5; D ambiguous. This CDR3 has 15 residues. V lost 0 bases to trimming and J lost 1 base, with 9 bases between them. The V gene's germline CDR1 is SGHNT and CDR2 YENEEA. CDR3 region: CASSLDGGLQETQYF. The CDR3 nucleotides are TGTGCCAGCAGCTTAGACGGTGGGCTCCAAGAGACCCAGTACTTC.

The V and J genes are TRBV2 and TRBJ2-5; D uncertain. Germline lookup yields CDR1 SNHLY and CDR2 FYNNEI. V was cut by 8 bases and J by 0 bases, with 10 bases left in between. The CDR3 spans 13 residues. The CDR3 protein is CASRKAYQETQYF. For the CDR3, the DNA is TGTGCCAGCCGGAAGGCGTACCAAGAGACCCAGTACTTC.

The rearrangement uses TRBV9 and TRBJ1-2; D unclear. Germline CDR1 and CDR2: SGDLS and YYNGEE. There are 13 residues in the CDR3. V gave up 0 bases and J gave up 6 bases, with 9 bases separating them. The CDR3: CASSVETLDGYTF. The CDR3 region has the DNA TGTGCCAGCAGCGTAGAAACTTTAGATGGCTACACCTTC.

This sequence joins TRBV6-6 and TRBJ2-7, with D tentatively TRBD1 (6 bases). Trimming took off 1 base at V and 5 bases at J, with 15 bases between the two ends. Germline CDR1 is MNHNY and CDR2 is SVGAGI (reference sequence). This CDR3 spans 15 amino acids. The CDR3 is CASSYFAGTQNEQYF. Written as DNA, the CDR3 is TGTGCCAGCAGTTACTTTGCCGGGACACAAAACGAGCAGTACTTC.

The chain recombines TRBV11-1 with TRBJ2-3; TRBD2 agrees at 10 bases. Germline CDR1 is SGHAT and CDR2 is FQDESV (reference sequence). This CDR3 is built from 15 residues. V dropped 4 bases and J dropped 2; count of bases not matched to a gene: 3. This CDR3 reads CASSSGLAVTDTQYF. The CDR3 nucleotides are TGTGCCAGCAGCTCTGGACTAGCGGTCACAGATACGCAGTATTTT.

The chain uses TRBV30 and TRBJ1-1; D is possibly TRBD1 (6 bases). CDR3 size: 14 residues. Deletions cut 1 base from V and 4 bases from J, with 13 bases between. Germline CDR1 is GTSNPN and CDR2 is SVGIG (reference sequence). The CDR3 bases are TGTGCCTGGAGTGGGGGGCCCTGGAGCACTGAAGCTTTCTTT. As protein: CAWSGGPWSTEAFF.

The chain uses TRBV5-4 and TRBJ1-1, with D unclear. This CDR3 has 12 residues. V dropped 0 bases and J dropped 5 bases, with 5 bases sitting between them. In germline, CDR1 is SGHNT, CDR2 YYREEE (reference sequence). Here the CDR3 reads CASSLERTEAFF. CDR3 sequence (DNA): TGTGCCAGCAGCTTGGAGCGAACTGAAGCTTTCTTT. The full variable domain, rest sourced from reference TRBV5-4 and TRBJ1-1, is ETGVTQSPTHLIKTRGQQVTLRCSSQSGHNTVSWYQQALGQGPQFIFQYYREEENGRGNFPPRFSGLQFPNYSSELNVNALELDDSALYLCASSLERTEAFFGQGTRLTVV.

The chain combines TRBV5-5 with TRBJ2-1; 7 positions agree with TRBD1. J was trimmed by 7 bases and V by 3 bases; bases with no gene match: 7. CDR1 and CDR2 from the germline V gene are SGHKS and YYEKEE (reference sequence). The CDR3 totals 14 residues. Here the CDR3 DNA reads TGTGCCAGCAGCTCCGACAGGGCGGTTAATGAGCAGTTCTTC. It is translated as CASSSDRAVNEQFF.

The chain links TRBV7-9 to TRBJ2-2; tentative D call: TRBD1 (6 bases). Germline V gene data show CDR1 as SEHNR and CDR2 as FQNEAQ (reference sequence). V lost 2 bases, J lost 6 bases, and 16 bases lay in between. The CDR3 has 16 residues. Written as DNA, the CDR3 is TGTGCCAGCAGCTTATTTGACAGGATTGTTCCCGGGGAGCTGTTTTTT. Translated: CASSLFDRIVPGELFF.

CDR3 residues: CASSPTVYNEQFF. For the CDR3, the DNA is TGTGCCAGCAGCCCTACCGTTTACAATGAGCAGTTCTTC. The rearrangement links TRBV11-2 to TRBJ2-1; D remains unclear. V gave up 5 bases and J gave up 4 bases, with 9 bases separating them. The CDR3 has 13 residues. Germline loops: CDR1 SGHAT, CDR2 FQNNGV. The full variable domain, with the rest looked up from reference TRBV11-2 and TRBJ2-1, is EAGVAQSPRYKIIEKRQSVAFWCNPISGHATLYWYQQILGQGPKLLIQFQNNGVVDDSQLPKDRFSAERLKGVDSTLKIQPAKLEDSAVYLCASSPTVYNEQFFGPGTRLTVL.

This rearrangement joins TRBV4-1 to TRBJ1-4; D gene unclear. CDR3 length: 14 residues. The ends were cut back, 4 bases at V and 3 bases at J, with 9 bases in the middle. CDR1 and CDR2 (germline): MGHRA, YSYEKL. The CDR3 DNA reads TGCGCCAGCAGCCCGGGCCGTGCTAATGAAAAACTGTTTTTT. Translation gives CASSPGRANEKLFF.

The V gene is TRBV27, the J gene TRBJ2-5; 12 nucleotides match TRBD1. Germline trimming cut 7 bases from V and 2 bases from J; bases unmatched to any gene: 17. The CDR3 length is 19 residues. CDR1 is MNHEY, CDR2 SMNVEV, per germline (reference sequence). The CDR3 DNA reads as TGTGCCAGCAAAACCCGGGGGACAGGGGGCCCCGCTGGGCAAGAGACCCAGTACTTC. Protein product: CASKTRGTGGPAGQETQYF.

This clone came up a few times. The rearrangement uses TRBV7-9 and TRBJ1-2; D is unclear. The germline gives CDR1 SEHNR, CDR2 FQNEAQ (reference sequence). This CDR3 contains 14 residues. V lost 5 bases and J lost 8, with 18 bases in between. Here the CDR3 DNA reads TGTGCCAGCAGCCGACGAGCGGAAAATTGGGGCTACACCTTC. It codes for CASSRRAENWGYTF.

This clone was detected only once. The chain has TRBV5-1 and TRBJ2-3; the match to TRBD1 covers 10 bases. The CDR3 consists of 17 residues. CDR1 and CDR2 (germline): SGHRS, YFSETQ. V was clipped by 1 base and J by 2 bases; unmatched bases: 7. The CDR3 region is CASSLTGTGEPTDTQYF. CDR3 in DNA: TGCGCCAGCAGCTTGACCGGGACAGGGGAGCCCACAGATACGCAGTATTTT. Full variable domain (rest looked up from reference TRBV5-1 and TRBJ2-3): KAGVTQTPRYLIKTRGQQVTLSCSPISGHRSVSWYQQTPGQGLQFLFEYFSETQRNKGNFPGRFSGRQFSNSRSEMNVSTLELGDSALYLCASSLTGTGEPTDTQYFGPGTRLTVL.